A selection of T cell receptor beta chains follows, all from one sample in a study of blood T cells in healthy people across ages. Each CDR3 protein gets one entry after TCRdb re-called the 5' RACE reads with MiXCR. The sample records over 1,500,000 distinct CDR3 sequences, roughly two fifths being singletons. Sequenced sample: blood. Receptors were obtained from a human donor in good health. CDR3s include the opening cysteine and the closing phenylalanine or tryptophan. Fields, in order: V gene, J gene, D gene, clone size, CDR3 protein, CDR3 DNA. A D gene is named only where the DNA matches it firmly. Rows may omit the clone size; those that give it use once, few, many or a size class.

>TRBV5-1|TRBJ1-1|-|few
CASSLSANRVTEAFF
TGCGCCAGCAGCTTGTCGGCAAACCGGGTTACTGAAGCTTTCTTT
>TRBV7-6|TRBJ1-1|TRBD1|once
CASRRQGATEAFF
TGTGCCAGCAGAAGACAGGGGGCCACTGAAGCTTTCTTT
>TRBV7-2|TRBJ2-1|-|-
CASSPWRNEQFF
TGTGCCAGCAGCCCGTGGAGGAATGAGCAGTTCTTC
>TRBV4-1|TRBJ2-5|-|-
CASSQTNLLQGKTQYF
TGCGCCAGCAGCCAAACGAACCTCTTACAGGGCAAGACCCAGTACTTC
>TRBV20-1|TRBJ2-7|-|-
CIASAGEDYEQYF
TGCATTGCTAGTGCAGGGGAAGACTACGAGCAGTACTTC
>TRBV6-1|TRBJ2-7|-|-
CASSARTVYEQYF
TGTGCCAGCAGTGCCAGAACAGTTTACGAGCAGTACTTC
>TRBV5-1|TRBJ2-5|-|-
CASNPQGLETQYF
TGCGCCAGCAACCCACAGGGCCTAGAGACCCAGTACTTC
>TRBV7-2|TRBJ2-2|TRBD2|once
CASSLVAGGAGELFF
TGTGCCAGCAGCTTAGTAGCGGGGGGGGCCGGGGAGCTGTTTTTT
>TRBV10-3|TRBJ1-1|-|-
CAIRENAEAFF
TGTGCCATCAGGGAAAACGCTGAAGCTTTCTTT
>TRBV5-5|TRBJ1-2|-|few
CASSLDLLYRQGYTF
TGTGCCAGCAGCCTAGATCTACTATACCGACAAGGCTACACCTTC
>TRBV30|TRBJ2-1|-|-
CAWSGGYGNEQFF
TGTGCCTGGAGTGGGGGGTACGGCAATGAGCAGTTCTTC
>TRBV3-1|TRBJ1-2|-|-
CASSQGQYPGYTF
TGTGCCAGCAGCCAAGGACAGTACCCTGGCTACACCTTC
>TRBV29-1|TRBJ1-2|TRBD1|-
CSSFFSGQDYGYTF
TGCAGCAGCTTTTTCTCGGGACAGGACTATGGCTACACCTTC
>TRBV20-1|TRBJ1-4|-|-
CSARLPLGNEKLFF
TGCAGTGCTAGGCTCCCCCTCGGTAACGAAAAACTGTTTTTT
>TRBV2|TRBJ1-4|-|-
CASSERRPEEKLFF
TGTGCCAGCAGTGAACGCAGGCCCGAGGAAAAACTGTTTTTT
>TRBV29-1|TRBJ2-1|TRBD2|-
CSALPGGDTSYNEQFF
TGCAGCGCATTACCCGGGGGGGATACCTCCTACAATGAGCAGTTCTTC
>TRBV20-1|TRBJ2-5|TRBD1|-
CSARNRGQETQYF
TGCAGTGCTAGAAACAGGGGTCAAGAGACCCAGTACTTC